This T cell receptor beta chain stems from a study of cytomegalovirus exposure and HLA in healthy donors. The V gene end was trimmed by 8 bases and the J gene end by 5 bases; junction bases not matched to a gene: 15. Germline V CDR1 and CDR2: SGHAT, FQNNGV. The CDR3 runs 16 residues. Study-level results: Earlier findings revealed that most TCR beta V segments proved productive either about 87% or about 30% of the time.

The PCR employed 60 Vbeta primers together with 13 Jbeta primers. This table comes from immunoSEQ multiplex PCR, and its TCRdb copy is limited to in-frame clones, with some not included. The data contain approximately 70,000 clones, about 80% of them seen just once; the ten biggest clones take up about 7.8%. Points on this clone: The antigen is undetermined.

The rearrangement uses TRBV11-2 and TRBJ2-1; 7 bases agree with TRBD2. This TCR was sampled from a man between 60 and 75 years old in good health and CMV-seropositive. The sample consisted of PBMCs. DNA of the CDR3: TGTGCCAGCGCTACCCACCTCCGGGAGGTTAACAATGAGCAGTTCTTC. Protein product: CASATHLREVNNEQFF.